The present entry profiles one T cell receptor (beta chain) with its context. The CDR3 runs 14 residues. The germline V gene has CDR1 SEHNR and CDR2 FQNEAQ (reference sequence). Trimming removed 1 base at V and 0 bases at J, with 6 bases between. The data originate from a study of blood T cell repertoires in COVID-19. For the study at large: The United States, Italy and Spain provided the acute and convalescent COVID-19 samples. The cDNA or gDNA used as material had been derived from T cells, B-cell-depleted T cells, or PBMCs.

Original handling: Reference gene primer amplification gave estimated nucleated cell counts. Profiling relied on immunoSEQ multiplex PCR, and the TCRdb table lists in-frame clones only, not all of them. That table furnishes V, J and clone size, whereas the DNA furnished D and trimming. The sample records approximately 150,000 clones, 87% being singletons. The source material was peripheral blood. The chain joins TRBV7-9 to TRBJ1-2; D unresolved. The receptor was derived from a human donor in a cohort sampled during active COVID-19. This chain's CDR3 is CASSLDRANYGYTF. CDR3 nucleotide sequence: TGTGCCAGCAGCTTAGATCGGGCTAACTATGGCTACACCTTC.